This T cell receptor beta chain emerged from a study of OX40 agonist ivuxolimab in advanced cancers. The V gene's germline CDR1 is MNHEY and CDR2 SMNVEV (reference sequence). V lost 5 bases to trimming and J lost 6 bases, with 11 bases between them. The CDR3 length is 13 residues. The table lists this clone with a few counts. Its antigen is currently unknown. Whole-study findings and limits: Averaged across samples, CD8+ T cells carried more expanded clones than CD4+ did.

Using immunoSEQ multiplex PCR, the repertoire was profiled, and TCRdb retains in-frame clones only, with some absent. This table holds more than 40,000 clones, 88% found once. Sequencing used CD4+ or CD8+ T cells sorted from blood, obtained in a trial of the OX40 agonist ivuxolimab. The TCR was taken from an adult with an advanced solid tumor such as melanoma, head and neck, liver or kidney cancer. The V call is TRBV27, the J call TRBJ1-5, with D uncertain. CDR3 amino acids: CASSPQWGQPQHF. As DNA, the CDR3 is TGTGCCAGCAGTCCTCAATGGGGTCAGCCCCAGCATTTT.